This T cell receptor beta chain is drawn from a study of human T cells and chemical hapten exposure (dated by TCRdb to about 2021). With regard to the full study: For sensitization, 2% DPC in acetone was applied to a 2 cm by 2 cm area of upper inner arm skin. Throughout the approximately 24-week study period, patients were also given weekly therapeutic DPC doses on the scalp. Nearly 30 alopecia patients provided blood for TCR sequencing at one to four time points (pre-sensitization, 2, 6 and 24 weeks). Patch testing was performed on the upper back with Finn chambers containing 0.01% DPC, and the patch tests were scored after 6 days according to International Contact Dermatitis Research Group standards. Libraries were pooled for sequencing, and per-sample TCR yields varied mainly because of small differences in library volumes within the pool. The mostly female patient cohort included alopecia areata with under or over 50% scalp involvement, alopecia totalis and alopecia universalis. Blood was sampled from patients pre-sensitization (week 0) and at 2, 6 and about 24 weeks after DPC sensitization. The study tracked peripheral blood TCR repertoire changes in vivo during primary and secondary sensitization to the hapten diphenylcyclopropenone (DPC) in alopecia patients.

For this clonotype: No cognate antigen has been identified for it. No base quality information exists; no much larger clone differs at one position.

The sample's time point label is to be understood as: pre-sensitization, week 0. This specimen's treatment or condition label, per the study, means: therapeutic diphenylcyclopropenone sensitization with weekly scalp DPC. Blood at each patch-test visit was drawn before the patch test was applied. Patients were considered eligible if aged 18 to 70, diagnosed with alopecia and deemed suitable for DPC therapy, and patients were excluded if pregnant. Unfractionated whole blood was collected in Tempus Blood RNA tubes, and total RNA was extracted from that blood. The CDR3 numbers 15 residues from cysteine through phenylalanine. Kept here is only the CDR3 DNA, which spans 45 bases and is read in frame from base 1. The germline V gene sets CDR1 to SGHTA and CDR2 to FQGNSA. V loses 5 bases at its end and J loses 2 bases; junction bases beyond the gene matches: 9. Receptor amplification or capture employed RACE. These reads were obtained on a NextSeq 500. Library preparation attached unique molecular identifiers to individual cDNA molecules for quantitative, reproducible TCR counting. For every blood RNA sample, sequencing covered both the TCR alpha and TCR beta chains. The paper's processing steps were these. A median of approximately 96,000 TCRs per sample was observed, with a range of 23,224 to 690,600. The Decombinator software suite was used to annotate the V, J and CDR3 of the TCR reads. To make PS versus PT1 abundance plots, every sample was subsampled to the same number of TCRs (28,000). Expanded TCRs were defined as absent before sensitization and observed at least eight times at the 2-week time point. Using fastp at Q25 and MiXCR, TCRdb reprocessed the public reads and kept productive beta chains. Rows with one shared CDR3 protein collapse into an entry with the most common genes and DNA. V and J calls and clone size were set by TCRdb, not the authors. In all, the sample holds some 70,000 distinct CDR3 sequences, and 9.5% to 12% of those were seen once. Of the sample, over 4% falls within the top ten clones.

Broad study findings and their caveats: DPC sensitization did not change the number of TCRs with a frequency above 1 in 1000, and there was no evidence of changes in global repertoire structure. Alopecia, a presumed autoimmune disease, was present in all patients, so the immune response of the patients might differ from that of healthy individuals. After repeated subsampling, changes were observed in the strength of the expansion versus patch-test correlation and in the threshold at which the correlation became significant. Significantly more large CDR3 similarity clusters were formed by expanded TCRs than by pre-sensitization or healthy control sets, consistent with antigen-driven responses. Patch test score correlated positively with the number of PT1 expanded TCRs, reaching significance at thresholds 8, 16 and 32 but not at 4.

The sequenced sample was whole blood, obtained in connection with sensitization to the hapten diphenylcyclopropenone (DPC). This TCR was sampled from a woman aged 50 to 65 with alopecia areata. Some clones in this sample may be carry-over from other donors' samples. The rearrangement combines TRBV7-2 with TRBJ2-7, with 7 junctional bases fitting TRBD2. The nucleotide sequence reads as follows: TGTGCCAGCAGCCTCTGGGGAGGGGAGGCCTACGAGCAGTACTTC. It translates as CASSLWGGEAYEQYF.